One T cell receptor (beta chain) is described in this entry. The germline gene is not matched at one end of the junction; a read error may be the cause. At the DNA level, this CDR3 is encoded by other sequences in the same sample as well. The germline gives CDR1 SGDLS, CDR2 YYNGEE. CDR3 size: 16 residues. The data stem from a study of blood T cell repertoires in COVID-19. The overall study: PBMCs, B-cell-depleted T cells, or T cells were the source of the cDNA or gDNA that made up the material.

Authors' methods: Amplification of reference gene primers provided the estimated nucleated cell counts. Profiled with immunoSEQ multiplex PCR; TCRdb holds only in-frame clones, not every one. The V and J calls and clone size are taken from that table; D and trimming were inferred from the DNA. Seen here are about 260,000 clones, 80% to 95% observed once, and the top ten hold about 2.5%. The Seattle patients joined while their infection was active and were tracked longitudinally afterward. The chain is built from TRBV9 and TRBJ2-2; possible D gene TRBD2, 6 bases. The specimen was peripheral blood. This TCR derives from a person aged 18 to 29 with COVID-19, enrolled during active disease. DNA of the CDR3: TGTGCCAGCAGCCCCCAGACTAGTTCGAACACCGGGGAACTGTTTTTT. Protein product: CASSPQTSSNTGELFF.